Each of the 26 T cell receptor beta chains below was sequenced from the same sample in a study of T cell responses to AZD1222 COVID-19 vaccine. Sequenced by immunoSEQ multiplex PCR; TCRdb stores in-frame clones only, minus some. The sample includes over 100,000 clones, roughly 88% of them seen just once. The starting material was peripheral blood, obtained 28 days after the second AZD1222 dose. The receptors here all came from an adult who received the AZD1222 COVID-19 vaccine.

The rearrangement uses TRBV3-1 (or the pseudogene TRBV3-2) and TRBJ1-5; D ambiguous. Germline loops: CDR1 LGHDT, CDR2 YNNKEL (reference sequence). The CDR3 has 17 residues. V dropped 0 bases and J dropped 5 bases, with 17 bases sitting between them. The CDR3 region has the DNA TGTGCCAGCAGCCAAGACCCTCTCCCCTTACCTTATCAGCCCCAGCATTTT. Amino acids: CASSQDPLPLPYQPQHF.

This chain joins TRBV30 and TRBJ1-5, with 7 nucleotides matching TRBD1. The CDR3 runs 14 residues. V was pared by 5 bases and J by 6 bases, with 10 bases of the junction left unmatched. The V gene's germline CDR1 is GTSNPN and CDR2 SVGIG (reference sequence). The chain's CDR3 is CAWARDQGGQPQHF. In nucleotides, the CDR3 is TGTGCCTGGGCCCGGGACCAGGGGGGTCAGCCCCAGCATTTT.

This sequence joins TRBV24-1 and TRBJ1-4; 9 nucleotides align to TRBD1. J gave up 3 bases and V 5 bases, and 6 bases lay outside the gene matches. This CDR3 has 16 amino acids. Germline CDR1 KGHDR, CDR2 SFDVKD. CDR3 loop: CATSASDRGSNEKLFF. The DNA of the CDR3 is TGTGCCACCAGTGCCTCGGACAGGGGATCTAATGAAAAACTGTTTTTT.

The chain uses TRBV29-1 and TRBJ1-3; perhaps TRBD1 as D (5 bases). CDR1 is SQVTM and CDR2 is ANQGSEA in the germline V gene. V was cut by 7 bases and J by 9 bases, with 22 bases left in between. This CDR3 contains 14 residues. In DNA, the CDR3 is TGCAGCGCCTTGGGCGATCGCTCCGGGGGCACCATATATTTT. Amino acid sequence: CSALGDRSGGTIYF.

The V call is TRBV27, the J call TRBJ1-5; 11 positions match TRBD1. Germline CDR1 MNHEY, CDR2 SMNVEV (reference sequence). This CDR3 is built from 15 residues. V trimming: 3 bases; J trimming: 6 bases; junction bases outside the gene matches: 4. CDR3 loop: CASSFGQGAGQPQHF. CDR3 nucleotides: TGTGCCAGCAGTTTTGGACAGGGGGCTGGTCAGCCCCAGCATTTT.

The V call is TRBV11-2, the J call TRBJ2-7; D is possibly TRBD2 (6 bases). This CDR3 has 15 residues. Germline CDR1 is SGHAT and CDR2 is FQNNGV. V was clipped by 2 bases and J by 0 bases, with 11 bases between them. The CDR3 loop is CASSLNRDSSYEQYF. CDR3 nucleotide sequence: TGTGCCAGCAGCTTAAACCGGGACTCCTCCTACGAGCAGTACTTC.

The chain couples TRBV6-5 to TRBJ1-5, with D perhaps matching TRBD1 (6 bases). Looked up from germline, CDR1 is MNHEY and CDR2 is SVGAGI. The CDR3 consists of 16 residues. Trimming cost V 6 bases and J 8 bases, with 23 bases left between them. The CDR3 sequence: CASSYAGGGGIKPQHF. The CDR3 nucleotides are TGTGCCAGCAGCTACGCCGGGGGCGGTGGGATCAAGCCCCAGCATTTT.

V gene TRBV28 combines with J gene TRBJ2-1, with 13 bases identical to TRBD2. The V segment lost 5 bases and the J segment 3 bases; nucleotides outside the gene matches: 4. Germline CDR1 reads MDHEN; CDR2 reads SYDVKM. This CDR3 has 16 residues. The DNA of the CDR3 is TGTGCCAGCAGTCCATGGACTAGCGGGAGCTACAATGAGCAGTTCTTC. Encoded protein: CASSPWTSGSYNEQFF.

This chain connects TRBV2 to TRBJ1-2, with 9 positions matching TRBD1. The CDR3 consists of 13 residues. Germline CDR1 SNHLY, CDR2 FYNNEI. The J segment lost 8 bases and the V segment lost 4 bases, leaving 5 bases of the junction unmatched. CDR3 loop: CASSGTGDVGYTF. CDR3 DNA: TGTGCCAGCAGTGGGACAGGGGACGTAGGCTACACCTTC.

This chain links TRBV14 with TRBJ1-3, with TRBD1 matching over 10 bases. This CDR3 region has 16 residues. V gave up 2 bases and J gave up 2 bases; unmatched junction bases: 3. Looked up from germline, CDR1 is SGHDN and CDR2 is FVKESK. The CDR3 DNA sequence: TGTGCCAGCAGCCAAAAGGGGACAGGGGCTGGAAACACCATATATTTT. Translated: CASSQKGTGAGNTIYF.

The rearrangement uses TRBV11-2 and TRBJ2-7; D gene uncertain. Deletions cut 5 bases from V and 6 bases from J, with 23 bases between. Germline V lookup: CDR1 SGHAT, CDR2 FQNNGV. The CDR3 has 16 amino acids. DNA for the CDR3: TGTGCCAGCAGCCTCGGTTTCGTTACCAAGAGCCGCGAGCAGTACTTC. As protein: CASSLGFVTKSREQYF.

The rearrangement uses TRBV20-1 and TRBJ1-5, with no clear D. Germline V gene data show CDR1 as DFQATT and CDR2 as SNEGSKA (reference sequence). The CDR3 totals 11 residues. The V and J ends lost 3 bases and 3 bases respectively, with 3 bases between them. In DNA, the CDR3 is TGCAGTGCTAGTAACAATCAGCCCCAGCATTTT. This codes for CSASNNQPQHF.

In DNA form, the CDR3 reads TGTGCCAGCAGCTCCCGGGACAGGGTCACAGATACGCAGTATTTT. It specifies CASSSRDRVTDTQYF. The chain recombines TRBV7-9 with TRBJ2-3; 9 bases agree with TRBD1. Germline assignment: CDR1 SEHNR and CDR2 FQNEAQ (reference sequence). V dropped 4 bases and J dropped 2; count of bases not matched to a gene: 4. This CDR3 region has 15 residues.

The chain employs TRBV6-5 and TRBJ1-1; D is uncertain. The CDR3 is 14 amino acids. Trimming took off 4 bases at V and 2 bases at J, with 11 bases between the two ends. CDR1 and CDR2 (germline): MNHEY, SVGAGI. The CDR3 nucleotides are TGTGCCAGCAGTTCCCGGACGGGAAACACTGAAGCTTTCTTT. Its translation: CASSSRTGNTEAFF.

The chain recombines TRBV29-1 with TRBJ1-5; TRBD1 agrees at 9 bases. Germline V CDR1 and CDR2: SQVTM, ANQGSEA. The CDR3 contains 14 residues. V lost 7 bases to trimming and J lost 2 bases; unmatched junction nucleotides: 6. This CDR3 reads CSATTGGRNQPQHF. Here the CDR3 DNA reads TGCAGCGCAACGACAGGGGGGCGCAATCAGCCCCAGCATTTT.

The J gene is TRBJ1-5, the V gene TRBV7-2, with no clear D. Germline V gene lookup returns CDR1 SGHTA and CDR2 FQGNSA. Trimming cost V 6 bases and J 4 bases, with 7 bases left between them. This CDR3 is built from 12 residues. The CDR3 DNA reads TGTGCCAGCAGAGCCTTAAATCAGCCCCAGCATTTT. It encodes CASRALNQPQHF.

For the CDR3, the DNA is TGTGCCTGGAGTGTACTTAAGGGGGGAGTTGGCTACACCTTC. Its protein product is CAWSVLKGGVGYTF. The chain employs TRBV30 and TRBJ1-2; maybe TRBD1 (6 bases). Germline loops: CDR1 GTSNPN, CDR2 SVGIG (reference sequence). The V gene lost 0 bases and the J gene lost 7 bases, with 15 bases spanning the gap. The CDR3 spans 14 residues.

This rearrangement joins TRBV10-3 to TRBJ1-2; D is possibly TRBD1 (6 bases). The CDR3 loop spans 14 amino acids. CDR1 is ENHRY and CDR2 is SYGVKD in the germline V gene. V dropped 4 bases and J dropped 2 bases, with 11 bases sitting between them. Here the CDR3 DNA reads TGTGCCATCAGTGCAGGGGTGGTAAACTATGGCTACACCTTC. It is translated as CAISAGVVNYGYTF.

This chain links TRBV19 with TRBJ1-3, with 7 bases matching TRBD1. The ends lost 5 bases at V and 0 bases at J; junction bases unmatched: 7. Germline loops: CDR1 LNHDA, CDR2 SQIVND (reference sequence). The CDR3 is made up of 16 amino acids. The CDR3 spells CASSPWQGVSGNTIYF. The CDR3 DNA is TGTGCCAGTAGTCCGTGGCAGGGGGTCTCTGGAAACACCATATATTTT.

V gene TRBV6-1 combines with J gene TRBJ2-7; the D is unclear. V was shortened by 3 bases and J by 2 bases, with 11 bases between the two germline ends. The CDR3 runs 14 residues. Germline V gives CDR1 MNHNS, CDR2 SASEGT. The CDR3 protein is CASSDLLRTYEQYF. The CDR3 nucleotides read TGTGCCAGCAGTGACCTACTCCGTACCTACGAGCAGTACTTC.

The rearrangement links TRBV29-1 to TRBJ2-1; a weak D match, TRBD2 (6 bases). This CDR3 region has 14 residues. The germline V gene has CDR1 SQVTM and CDR2 ANQGSEA. The ends were cut back, 0 bases at V and 7 bases at J, with 13 bases in the middle. The CDR3 here is CSVEEWGSGNEQFF. Here the CDR3 DNA reads TGCAGCGTTGAAGAATGGGGGAGCGGGAATGAGCAGTTCTTC.

This chain connects TRBV7-8 to TRBJ1-2; D not resolved. This CDR3 region has 14 residues. Trimming stripped 1 base from V and 1 base from J, with 7 bases between. Germline CDR1 is SGHVS and CDR2 is FQNEAQ. In DNA, the CDR3 is TGTGCCAGCAGCTTAGTGTCCCGTAACTATGGCTACACCTTC. It codes for CASSLVSRNYGYTF.

The CDR3 spells CASSLAQGPLAQYF. The DNA of the CDR3 is TGCGCCAGCAGCTTGGCACAGGGGCCCTTGGCCCAGTACTTC. The genes are TRBV5-1 and TRBJ2-5; the match to TRBD1 covers 7 bases. J lost 9 bases, V lost 0 bases, and 8 bases had no gene match. The germline V gene encodes CDR1 SGHRS and CDR2 YFSETQ. The CDR3 consists of 14 residues.

The chain links TRBV28 to TRBJ1-5; 7 positions agree with TRBD1. The CDR3 is 14 residues long. Germline CDR1 MDHEN, CDR2 SYDVKM. V trimming: 6 bases; J trimming: 1 base; junction bases outside the gene matches: 3. CDR3 sequence: CASRAGGSNQPQHF. The CDR3 coding sequence is TGTGCCAGCAGAGCAGGGGGGAGCAATCAGCCCCAGCATTTT.

The rearrangement links TRBV5-1 to TRBJ2-3, with 8 bases identical to TRBD2. This CDR3 has 14 amino acids. The V gene's germline CDR1 is SGHRS and CDR2 YFSETQ. V shed 5 bases, J shed 0 bases, and the junction held 2 bases outside the gene matches. The CDR3 DNA sequence: TGCGCCAGCAGACTAGCGGAGAGCACAGATACGCAGTATTTT. Its protein product is CASRLAESTDTQYF.

The V and J genes are TRBV5-1 and TRBJ2-1, with a possible D match to TRBD2 (5 bases). Trimming pared 7 bases from V and 1 base from J, leaving 33 bases between. This CDR3 spans 21 amino acids. The germline CDR1 and CDR2 sequences are SGHRS and YFSETQ. CDR3 residues: CASSGIFGVSSPLLSYNEQFF. The CDR3 DNA follows: TGCGCCAGCTCCGGGATTTTTGGGGTAAGCTCCCCTTTACTTTCCTACAATGAGCAGTTCTTC.